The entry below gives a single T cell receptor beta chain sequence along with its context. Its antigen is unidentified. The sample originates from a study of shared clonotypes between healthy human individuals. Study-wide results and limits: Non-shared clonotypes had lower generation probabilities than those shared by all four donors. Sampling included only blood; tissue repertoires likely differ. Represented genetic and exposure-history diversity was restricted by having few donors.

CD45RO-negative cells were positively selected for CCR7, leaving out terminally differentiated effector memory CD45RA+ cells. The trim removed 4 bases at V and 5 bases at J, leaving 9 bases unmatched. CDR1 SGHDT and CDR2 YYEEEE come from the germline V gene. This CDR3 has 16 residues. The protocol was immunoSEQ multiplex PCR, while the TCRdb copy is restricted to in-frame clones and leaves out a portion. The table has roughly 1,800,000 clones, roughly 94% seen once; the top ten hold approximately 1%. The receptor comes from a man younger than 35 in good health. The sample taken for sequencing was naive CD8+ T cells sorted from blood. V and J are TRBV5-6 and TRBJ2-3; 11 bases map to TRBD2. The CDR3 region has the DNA TGTGCCAGCAGCGTGACTAGCGGGGATCGTGGAGATACGCAGTATTTT. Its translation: CASSVTSGDRGDTQYF.